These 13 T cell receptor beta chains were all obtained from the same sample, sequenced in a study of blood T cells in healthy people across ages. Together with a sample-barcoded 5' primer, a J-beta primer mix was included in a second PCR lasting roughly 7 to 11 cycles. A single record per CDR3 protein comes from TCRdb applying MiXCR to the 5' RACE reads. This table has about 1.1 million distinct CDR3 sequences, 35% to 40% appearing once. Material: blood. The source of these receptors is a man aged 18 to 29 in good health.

The CDR3 DNA is TGTGCCAGCCTGCAGGCAGGGGACAACACCGGGGAGCTGTTTTTT. Amino acids: CASLQAGDNTGELFF. V usage is TRBV28 and J usage is TRBJ2-2; TRBD1 is a possible D gene (6 bases). There are 15 residues in the CDR3. Per germline, CDR1 MDHEN and CDR2 SYDVKM. Trimming stripped 8 bases from V and 2 bases from J, with 15 bases between.

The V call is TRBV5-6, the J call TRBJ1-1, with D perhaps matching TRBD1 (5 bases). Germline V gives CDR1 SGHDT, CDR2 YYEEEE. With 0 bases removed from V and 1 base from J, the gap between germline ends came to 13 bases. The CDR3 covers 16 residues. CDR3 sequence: CASSLVAGPRNTEAFF. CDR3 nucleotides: TGTGCCAGCAGCTTGGTGGCGGGACCGAGGAACACTGAAGCTTTCTTT. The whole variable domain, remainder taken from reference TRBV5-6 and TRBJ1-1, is DAGVTQSPTHLIKTRGQQVTLRCSPKSGHDTVSWYQQALGQGPQFIFQYYEEEERQRGNFPDRFSGHQFPNYSSELNVNALLLGDSALYLCASSLVAGPRNTEAFFGQGTRLTVV.

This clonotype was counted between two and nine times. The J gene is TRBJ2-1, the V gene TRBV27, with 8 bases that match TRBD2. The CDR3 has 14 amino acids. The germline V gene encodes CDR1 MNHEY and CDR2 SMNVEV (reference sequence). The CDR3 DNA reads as TGTGCAAGTGCCGCGGGAGGCTCCTACAATGAGCAGTTCTTC. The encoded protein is CASAAGGSYNEQFF.

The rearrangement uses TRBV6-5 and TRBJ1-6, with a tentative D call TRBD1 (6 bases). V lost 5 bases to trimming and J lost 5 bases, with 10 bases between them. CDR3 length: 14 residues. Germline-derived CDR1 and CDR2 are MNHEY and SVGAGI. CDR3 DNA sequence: TGTGCCAGCAGTAGACAGGAGAATAATTCACCCCTCCACTTT. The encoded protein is CASSRQENNSPLHF.

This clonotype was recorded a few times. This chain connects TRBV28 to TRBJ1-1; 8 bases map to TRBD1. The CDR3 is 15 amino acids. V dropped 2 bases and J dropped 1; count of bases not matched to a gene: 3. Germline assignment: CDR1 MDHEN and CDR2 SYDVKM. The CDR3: CASSLGDRPNTEAFF. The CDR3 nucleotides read TGTGCCAGCAGTTTAGGGGACAGGCCGAACACTGAAGCTTTCTTT.

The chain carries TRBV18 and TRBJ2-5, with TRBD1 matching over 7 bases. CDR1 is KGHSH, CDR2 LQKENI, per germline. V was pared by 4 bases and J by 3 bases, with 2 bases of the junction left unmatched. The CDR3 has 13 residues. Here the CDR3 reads CASSRGQKETQYF. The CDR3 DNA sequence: TGTGCCAGCTCACGGGGACAGAAAGAGACCCAGTACTTC.

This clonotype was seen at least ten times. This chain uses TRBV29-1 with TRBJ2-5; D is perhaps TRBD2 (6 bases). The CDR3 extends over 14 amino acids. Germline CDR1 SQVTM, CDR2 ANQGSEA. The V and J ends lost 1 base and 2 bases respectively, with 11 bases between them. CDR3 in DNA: TGCAGCGTTGAAGCGGGACTTTTTCAAGAGACCCAGTACTTC. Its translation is CSVEAGLFQETQYF.

CDR3 amino acids: CASSERGLPIGPNTGELFF. CDR3 bases: TGTGCCAGCAGTGAAAGGGGACTCCCTATCGGTCCGAACACCGGGGAGCTGTTTTTT. The chain couples TRBV2 to TRBJ2-2; tentatively, D is TRBD2 (6 bases). Germline loops: CDR1 SNHLY, CDR2 FYNNEI. V was cut by 2 bases and J by 0 bases, with 19 bases left in between. The CDR3 length is 19 residues.

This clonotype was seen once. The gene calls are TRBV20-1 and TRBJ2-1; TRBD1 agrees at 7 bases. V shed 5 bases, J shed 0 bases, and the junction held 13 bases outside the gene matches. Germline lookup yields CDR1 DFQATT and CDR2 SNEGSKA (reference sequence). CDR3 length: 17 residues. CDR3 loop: CSAGADRAESSYNEQFF. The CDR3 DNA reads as TGCAGTGCTGGGGCCGACAGGGCCGAAAGCTCCTACAATGAGCAGTTCTTC.

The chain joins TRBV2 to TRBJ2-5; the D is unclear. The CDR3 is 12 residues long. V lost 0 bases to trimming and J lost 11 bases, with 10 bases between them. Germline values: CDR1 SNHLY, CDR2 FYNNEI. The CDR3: CASSEAAVKQYF. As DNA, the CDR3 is TGTGCCAGCAGTGAAGCGGCGGTCAAGCAGTACTTC.

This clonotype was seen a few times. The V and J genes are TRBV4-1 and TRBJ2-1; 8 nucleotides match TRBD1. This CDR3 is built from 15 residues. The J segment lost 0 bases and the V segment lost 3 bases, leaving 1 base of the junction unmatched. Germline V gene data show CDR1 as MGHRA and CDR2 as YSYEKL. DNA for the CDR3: TGCGCCAGCAGCCACGGGACAGGCTCCTACAATGAGCAGTTCTTC. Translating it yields CASSHGTGSYNEQFF.

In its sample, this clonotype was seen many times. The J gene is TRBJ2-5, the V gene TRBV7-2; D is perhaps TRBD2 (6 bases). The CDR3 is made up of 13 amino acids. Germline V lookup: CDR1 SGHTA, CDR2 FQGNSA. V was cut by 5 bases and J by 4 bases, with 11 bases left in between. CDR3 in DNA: TGTGCCAGCAGCCCCCTGGGACTAGAGACCCAGTACTTC. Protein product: CASSPLGLETQYF.

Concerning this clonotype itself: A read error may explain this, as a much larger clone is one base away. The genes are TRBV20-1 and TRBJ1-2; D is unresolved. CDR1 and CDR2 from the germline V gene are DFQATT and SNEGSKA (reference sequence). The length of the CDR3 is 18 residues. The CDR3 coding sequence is TGCAATGCTAGCGGGGATTTGGCCTCGGGATGGGCTAACTATGGCTACACCTTC. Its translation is CNASGDLASGWANYGYTF.